One T cell receptor (beta chain) is described in this entry. From the 5' RACE reads, TCRdb called clonotypes with MiXCR, one entry per CDR3 protein. In the table there are approximately 20,000 distinct CDR3 sequences, 5% of which are singletons. The data belong to a study of early T cells in non-severe SARS-CoV-2 infection. Germline CDR1 is ENHRY and CDR2 is SYGVKD. The germline V and J ends were trimmed by 7 bases and 2 bases, with 9 bases remaining between them. The CDR3 extends over 13 amino acids. The sequence came from an adult who was a healthcare worker with PCR-confirmed SARS-CoV-2 infection or an uninfected control (not recorded which). Sequencing was performed on whole blood. The chain joins TRBV10-3 to TRBJ1-3; D not certain. This chain's CDR3 is CAIKAVTGNTIYF. Written as DNA, the CDR3 is TGTGCCATCAAGGCCGTTACTGGAAACACCATATATTTT.